The 4 T cell receptor beta chains below all came from one sample that was sequenced in a study of blood T cell repertoires in COVID-19. Some clones are missing from TCRdb's copy, which holds only in-frame ones; the method was immunoSEQ multiplex PCR. The sample contains more than 60,000 clones, around 90% of which appear only once. Input material: peripheral blood. The source is a man over 45 with acute or convalescent COVID-19.

The V gene is TRBV30, the J gene TRBJ1-1; 7 bases agree with TRBD1. The CDR3 consists of 13 residues. V lost 7 bases to trimming and J lost 5 bases; unmatched junction nucleotides: 10. Germline CDR1 and CDR2: GTSNPN and SVGIG (reference sequence). DNA of the CDR3: TGTGCCTACTTGACAGGGAGAGAAACTGAAGCTTTCTTT. It translates to CAYLTGRETEAFF.

The chain uses TRBV19 and TRBJ2-1, with TRBD2 matching 14 bases. The CDR3 extends over 19 amino acids. Germline lookup yields CDR1 LNHDA and CDR2 SQIVND (reference sequence). V shed 3 bases and J 3 bases; nucleotides not matched to a gene: 10. CDR3 loop: CASSMPRQTSGRDYNEQFF. For the CDR3, the DNA is TGTGCCAGTAGTATGCCCCGCCAGACTAGCGGGAGGGACTACAATGAGCAGTTCTTC.

About this clone: At one of its ends the junction is not consistent with the germline gene, which may arise from a read error. This chain links TRBV11-3 with TRBJ1-1; the match to TRBD1 covers 8 bases. Germline V lookup: CDR1 SGHNT, CDR2 YENEEA. The CDR3 extends over 13 amino acids. The CDR3 DNA follows: TGTGCCAGCAGCCCAGGGGGCCATACTGAAACTTTCTTT. This translates into CASSPGGHTETFF.

This chain joins TRBV5-1 and TRBJ2-7, with 7 bases fitting TRBD1. Trimming cost V 1 base and J 1 base; bases outside gene matches: 11. Germline V gene sequence: CDR1 SGHRS, CDR2 YFSETQ. The CDR3 consists of 17 residues. CDR3 nucleotides: TGCGCCAGCAGCTTGACACCGGGACAGCCCCCTTCCTACGAGCAGTACTTC. This codes for CASSLTPGQPPSYEQYF.